These 8 T cell receptor beta chains came from one sample sequenced in a study of CD8+CD57+ T cells in acquired aplastic anemia. The use of genomic DNA as template underpinned the TCR beta VDJ and CDR3 profiling. TCRdb passed the reads through MiXCR, listing each CDR3 protein once. The sample holds 150,000 to 200,000 distinct CDR3 sequences, roughly half seen once. All sequencing subjects had displayed CD8+CD57+ cell expansion on flow cytometry. Sequenced input: sorted CD4+, CD8+, or CD8+CD57+ T cells (not recorded which) from PBMCs. These receptors were taken from a human donor with aplastic anemia.

This clonotype has ten or more counts. The genes are TRBV11-2 and TRBJ2-5; a weak D match, TRBD1 (5 bases). The germline gives CDR1 SGHAT, CDR2 FQNNGV. V gave up 7 bases and J gave up 7 bases, with 19 bases separating them. This CDR3 is 14 amino acids long. The CDR3 coding sequence is TGTGCCAGCACCCTCGACAGAGACTTGGGGACCCAGTACTTC. Its protein product is CASTLDRDLGTQYF.

This chain connects TRBV2 to TRBJ1-6, with TRBD1 matching over 8 bases. CDR3 size: 15 residues. Per germline, CDR1 SNHLY and CDR2 FYNNEI. V shed 4 bases and J 8 bases; nucleotides not matched to a gene: 7. Here the CDR3 reads CASSVGQVYDSPLHF. The CDR3 region has the DNA TGTGCCAGCAGTGTGGGACAGGTATACGATTCACCCCTCCACTTT.

This clonotype was counted a single time. V gene TRBV9 combines with J gene TRBJ2-1, with TRBD2 matching 10 bases. Trimming at V came to 1 base and at J to 0 bases, leaving 1 base not matched to a gene. CDR1 and CDR2 (germline): SGDLS, YYNGEE. The CDR3 covers 16 residues. The CDR3 sequence is CASSVSGGASYNEQFF. Written as DNA, the CDR3 is TGTGCCAGCAGCGTAAGCGGGGGGGCCTCCTACAATGAGCAGTTCTTC.

Comment on this clonotype: Mismatch with germline at one junction end may stem from a read error. V is TRBV6-1 and J is TRBJ2-1, with D unclear. CDR1 is MNHNS and CDR2 is SASEGT in the germline V gene. CDR3 length equals 13 residues. The CDR3 reads CASTRPGGNEQSF. CDR3 nucleotides: TGTGCCAGCACCAGGCCCGGTGGCAATGAGCAGTCCTTC.

This clonotype was picked up many times. The chain uses TRBV3-1 and TRBJ1-6; 9 bases line up with TRBD1. From germline, CDR1 is LGHDT and CDR2 YNNKEL (reference sequence). The ends lost 2 bases at V and 8 bases at J; junction bases unmatched: 7. The CDR3 runs to 16 residues. The CDR3 coding sequence is TGTGCCAGCAGCCAACCCCCGGGACAGGGAGATTCACCCCTCCACTTT. It translates to CASSQPPGQGDSPLHF.

A note on this clonotype: The junction and the germline gene differ at one end; a read error may be behind it. The chain carries TRBV6-2 or TRBV6-3 and TRBJ2-5, with 10 positions matching TRBD1. This CDR3 contains 16 residues. The V gene's germline CDR1 is MNHEY and CDR2 SVGEGT. CDR3 protein: CASSLPGTGEQETQHF. The DNA of the CDR3 is TGTGCCAGCAGCCTACCGGGGACAGGGGAACAAGAGACCCAGCACTTC.

This clonotype was counted a few times. V usage is TRBV10-3 and J usage is TRBJ1-6, with 7 bases aligning to TRBD1. CDR3 length: 14 residues. The germline V gene has CDR1 ENHRY and CDR2 SYGVKD. V shed 2 bases and J 9 bases; nucleotides not matched to a gene: 4. CDR3 DNA: TGTGCCATCAGTGAGGACAGGGAAGTTTCACCCCTCCACTTT. As protein: CAISEDREVSPLHF.

The V gene is TRBV5-1, the J gene TRBJ1-6, with unresolved D. Trimming removed 0 bases from V and 8 bases from J, with 24 bases in between. Germline loops: CDR1 SGHRS, CDR2 YFSETQ. The CDR3 consists of 19 residues. The CDR3 protein is CASSLDYRVEKILHSPLHF. CDR3 in DNA: TGCGCCAGCAGCTTGGATTACCGAGTCGAGAAGATACTACATTCACCCCTCCACTTT.